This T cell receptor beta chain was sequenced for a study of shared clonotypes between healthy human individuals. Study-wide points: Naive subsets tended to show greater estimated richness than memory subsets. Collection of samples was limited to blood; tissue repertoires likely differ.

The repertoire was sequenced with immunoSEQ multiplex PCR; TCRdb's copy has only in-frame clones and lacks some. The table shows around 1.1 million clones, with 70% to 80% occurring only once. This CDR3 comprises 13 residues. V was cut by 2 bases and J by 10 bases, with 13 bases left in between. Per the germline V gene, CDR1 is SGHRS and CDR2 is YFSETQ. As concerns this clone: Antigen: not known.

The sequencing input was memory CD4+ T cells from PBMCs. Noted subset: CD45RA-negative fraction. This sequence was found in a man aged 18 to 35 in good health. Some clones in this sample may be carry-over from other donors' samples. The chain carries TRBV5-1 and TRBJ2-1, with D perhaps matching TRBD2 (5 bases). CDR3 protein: CASSLHGNQEQFF. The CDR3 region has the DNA TGCGCCAGCAGCTTACACGGGAATCAGGAGCAGTTCTTC. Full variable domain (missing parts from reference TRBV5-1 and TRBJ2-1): KAGVTQTPRYLIKTRGQQVTLSCSPISGHRSVSWYQQTPGQGLQFLFEYFSETQRNKGNFPGRFSGRQFSNSRSEMNVSTLELGDSALYLCASSLHGNQEQFFGPGTRLTVL.